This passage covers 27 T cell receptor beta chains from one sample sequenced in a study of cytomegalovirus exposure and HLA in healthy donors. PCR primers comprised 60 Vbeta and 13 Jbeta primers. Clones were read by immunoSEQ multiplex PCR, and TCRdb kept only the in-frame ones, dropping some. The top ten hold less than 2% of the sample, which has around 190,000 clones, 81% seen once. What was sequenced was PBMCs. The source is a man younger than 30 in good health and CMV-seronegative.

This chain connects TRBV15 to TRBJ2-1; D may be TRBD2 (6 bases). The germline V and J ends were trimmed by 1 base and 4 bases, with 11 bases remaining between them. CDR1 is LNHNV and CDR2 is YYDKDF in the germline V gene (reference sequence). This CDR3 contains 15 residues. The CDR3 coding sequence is TGTGCCACCAGCAGAGTCCGGGGGTCATACAATGAGCAGTTCTTC. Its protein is CATSRVRGSYNEQFF.

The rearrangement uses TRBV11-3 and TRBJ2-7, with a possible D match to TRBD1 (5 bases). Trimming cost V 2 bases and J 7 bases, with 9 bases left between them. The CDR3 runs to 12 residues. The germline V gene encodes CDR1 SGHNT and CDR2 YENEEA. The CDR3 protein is CASSLRSGEQYF. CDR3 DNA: TGTGCCAGCAGCTTACGTTCAGGGGAGCAGTACTTC.

Written as DNA, the CDR3 is TGTGCCAGCAGCGTAGAGGCGGGTAGGACCGGGGAGCTGTTTTTT. Its translation: CASSVEAGRTGELFF. The V gene is TRBV9, the J gene TRBJ2-2, with a tentative D call TRBD2 (5 bases). V gave up 0 bases and J gave up 5 bases, with 11 bases separating them. The CDR3 runs to 15 residues. Germline-derived CDR1 and CDR2 are SGDLS and YYNGEE.

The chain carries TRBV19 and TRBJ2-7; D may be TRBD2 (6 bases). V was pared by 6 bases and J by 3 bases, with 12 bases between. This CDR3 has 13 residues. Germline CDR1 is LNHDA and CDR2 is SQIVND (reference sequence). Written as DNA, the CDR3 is TGTGCCAGTAGCAAGGGAGGCATCTACGAGCAGTACTTC. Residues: CASSKGGIYEQYF.

CDR3 DNA sequence: TGTGCCAGCAACCCTACCGGGATAATCTACGAGCAGTACTTC. This codes for CASNPTGIIYEQYF. The V and J genes are TRBV5-6 and TRBJ2-7, with TRBD2 as a possible D gene (5 bases). With 6 bases removed from V and 3 bases from J, the gap between germline ends came to 16 bases. Germline CDR1 is SGHDT and CDR2 is YYEEEE. The CDR3 contains 14 residues.

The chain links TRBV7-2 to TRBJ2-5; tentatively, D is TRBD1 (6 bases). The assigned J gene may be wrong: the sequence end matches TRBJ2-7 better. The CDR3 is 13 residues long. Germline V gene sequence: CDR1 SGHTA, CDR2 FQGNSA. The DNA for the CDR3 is TGTGCCAGCAGCTTCACAGGGTCCTACGAGCAGTACTTC. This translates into CASSFTGSYEQYF.

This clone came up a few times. CDR3 coding DNA: TGTGCCAGCAGTTTCCCAATGCGGAATCAGCCCCAGCATTTT. This gives the protein CASSFPMRNQPQHF. The V and J genes are TRBV28 and TRBJ1-5; D gene ambiguous. CDR1 and CDR2 from the germline V gene are MDHEN and SYDVKM. CDR3 size: 14 residues. V was pared by 3 bases and J by 4 bases, with 10 bases between.

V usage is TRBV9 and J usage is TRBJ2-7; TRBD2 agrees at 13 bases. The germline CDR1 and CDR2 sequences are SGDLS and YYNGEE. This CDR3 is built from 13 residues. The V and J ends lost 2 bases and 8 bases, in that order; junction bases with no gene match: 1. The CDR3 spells CASSVGLAGKQYF. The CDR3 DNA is TGTGCCAGCAGCGTGGGACTAGCGGGGAAGCAGTACTTC. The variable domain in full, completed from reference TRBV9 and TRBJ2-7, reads DSGVTQTPKHLITATGQRVTLRCSPRSGDLSVYWYQQSLDQGLQFLIQYYNGEERAKGNILERFSAQQFPDLHSELNLSSLELGDSALYFCASSVGLAGKQYFGPGTRLTVT.

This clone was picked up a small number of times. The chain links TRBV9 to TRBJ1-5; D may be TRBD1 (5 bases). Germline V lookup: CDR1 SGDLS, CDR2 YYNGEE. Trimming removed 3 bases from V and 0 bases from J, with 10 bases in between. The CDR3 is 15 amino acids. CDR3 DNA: TGTGCCAGCAGCGCCGACGGGGGTAGCAATCAGCCCCAGCATTTT. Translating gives CASSADGGSNQPQHF.

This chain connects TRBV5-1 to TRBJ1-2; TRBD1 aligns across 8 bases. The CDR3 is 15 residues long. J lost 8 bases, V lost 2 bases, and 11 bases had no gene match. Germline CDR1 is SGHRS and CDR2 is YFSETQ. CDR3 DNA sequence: TGCGCCAGCAGCTTAACCACCGGACAGGGCGAAGGCTACACCTTC. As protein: CASSLTTGQGEGYTF.

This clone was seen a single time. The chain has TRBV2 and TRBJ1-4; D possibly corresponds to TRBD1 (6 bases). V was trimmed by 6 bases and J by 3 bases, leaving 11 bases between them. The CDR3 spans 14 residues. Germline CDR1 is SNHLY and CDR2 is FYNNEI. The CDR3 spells CASRFQGPNEKLFF. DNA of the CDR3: TGTGCCAGCAGATTTCAGGGGCCTAATGAAAAACTGTTTTTT. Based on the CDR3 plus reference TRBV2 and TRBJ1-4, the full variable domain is EPEVTQTPSHQVTQMGQEVILRCVPISNHLYFYWYRQILGQKVEFLVSFYNNEISEKSEIFDDQFSVERPDGSNFTLKIRSTKLEDSAMYFCASRFQGPNEKLFFGSGTQLSVL.

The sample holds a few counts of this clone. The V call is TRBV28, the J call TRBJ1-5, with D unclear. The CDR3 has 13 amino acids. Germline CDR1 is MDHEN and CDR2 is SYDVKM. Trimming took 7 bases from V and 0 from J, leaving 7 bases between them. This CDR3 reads CASTADSNQPQHF. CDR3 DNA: TGTGCCAGCACCGCAGATAGCAATCAGCCCCAGCATTTT.

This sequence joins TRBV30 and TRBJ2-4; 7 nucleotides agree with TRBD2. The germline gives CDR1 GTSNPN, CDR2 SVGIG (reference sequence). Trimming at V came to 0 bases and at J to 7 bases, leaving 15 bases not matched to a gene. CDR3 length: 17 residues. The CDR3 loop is CAWSVSLALQAGNIQYF. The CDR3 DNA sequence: TGTGCCTGGAGTGTGTCACTAGCGCTTCAGGCGGGGAACATTCAGTACTTC. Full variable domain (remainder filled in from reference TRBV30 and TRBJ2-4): SQTIHQWPATLVQPVGSPLSLECTVEGTSNPNLYWYRQAAGRGLQLLFYSVGIGQISSEVPQNLSASRPQDRQFILSSKKLLLSDSGFYLCAWSVSLALQAGNIQYFGAGTRLSVL.

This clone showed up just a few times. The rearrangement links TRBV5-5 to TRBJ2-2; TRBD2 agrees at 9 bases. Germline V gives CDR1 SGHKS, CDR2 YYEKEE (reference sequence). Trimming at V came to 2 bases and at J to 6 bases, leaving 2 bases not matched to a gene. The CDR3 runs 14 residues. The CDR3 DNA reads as TGTGCCAGCAGCTTTCCTAGCGGGGCCGGGGAGCTGTTTTTT. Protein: CASSFPSGAGELFF.

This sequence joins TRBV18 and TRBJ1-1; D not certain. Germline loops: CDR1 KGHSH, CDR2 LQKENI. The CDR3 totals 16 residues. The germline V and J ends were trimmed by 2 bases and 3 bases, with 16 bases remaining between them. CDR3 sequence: CASSPSVPSAHTEAFF. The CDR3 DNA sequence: TGTGCCAGCTCACCATCAGTCCCTTCCGCACACACTGAAGCTTTCTTT.

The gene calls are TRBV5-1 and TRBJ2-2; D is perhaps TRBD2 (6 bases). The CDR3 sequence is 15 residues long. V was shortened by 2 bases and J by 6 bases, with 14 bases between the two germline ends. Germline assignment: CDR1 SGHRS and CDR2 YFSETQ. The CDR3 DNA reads TGCGCCAGCAGCTTAGCACGGGGGAGCGCCGGGGAGCTGTTTTTT. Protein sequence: CASSLARGSAGELFF. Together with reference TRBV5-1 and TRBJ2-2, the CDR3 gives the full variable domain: KAGVTQTPRYLIKTRGQQVTLSCSPISGHRSVSWYQQTPGQGLQFLFEYFSETQRNKGNFPGRFSGRQFSNSRSEMNVSTLELGDSALYLCASSLARGSAGELFFGEGSRLTVL.

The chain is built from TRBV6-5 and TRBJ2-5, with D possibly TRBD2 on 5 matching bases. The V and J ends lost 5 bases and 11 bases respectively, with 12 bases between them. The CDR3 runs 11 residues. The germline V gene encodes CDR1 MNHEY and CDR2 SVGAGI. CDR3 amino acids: CASSNRWEQYF. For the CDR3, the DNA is TGTGCCAGCAGTAACCGGTGGGAGCAGTACTTC.

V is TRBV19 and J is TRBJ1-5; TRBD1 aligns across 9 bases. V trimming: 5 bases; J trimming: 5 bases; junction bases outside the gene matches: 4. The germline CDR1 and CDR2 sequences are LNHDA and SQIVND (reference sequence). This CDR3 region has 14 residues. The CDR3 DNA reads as TGTGCCAGTAGTCAGACAGGGGGGCATCAGCCCCAGCATTTT. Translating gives CASSQTGGHQPQHF.

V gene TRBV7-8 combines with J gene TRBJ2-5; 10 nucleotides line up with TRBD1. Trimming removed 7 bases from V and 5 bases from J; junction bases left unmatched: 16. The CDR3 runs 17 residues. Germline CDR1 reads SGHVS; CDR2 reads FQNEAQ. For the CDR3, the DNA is TGTGCCAGCACCCAGAAGGGACAGGGGAACCCTTGGGAGACCCAGTACTTC. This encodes CASTQKGQGNPWETQYF.

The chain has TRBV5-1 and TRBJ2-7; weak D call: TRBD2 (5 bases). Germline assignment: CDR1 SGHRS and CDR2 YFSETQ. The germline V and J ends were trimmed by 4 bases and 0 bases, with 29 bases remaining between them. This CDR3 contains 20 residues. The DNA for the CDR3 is TGCGCCAGCAGCCCGGTAGCGACCCCGACAATCAACCGCCTCTCCTACGAGCAGTACTTC. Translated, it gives CASSPVATPTINRLSYEQYF.

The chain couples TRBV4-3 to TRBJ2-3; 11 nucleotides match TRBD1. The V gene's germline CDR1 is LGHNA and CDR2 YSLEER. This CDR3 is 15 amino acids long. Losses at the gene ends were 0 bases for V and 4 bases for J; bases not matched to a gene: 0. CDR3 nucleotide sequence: TGCGCCAGCAGCCAAGAGGGACAGGGGGCAGATACGCAGTATTTT. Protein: CASSQEGQGADTQYF.

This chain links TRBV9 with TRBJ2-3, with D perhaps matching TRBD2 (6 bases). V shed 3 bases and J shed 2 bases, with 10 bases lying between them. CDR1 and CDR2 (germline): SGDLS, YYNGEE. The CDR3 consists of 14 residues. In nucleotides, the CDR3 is TGTGCCAGCAGCGGAACGGGGGACACAGATACGCAGTATTTT. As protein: CASSGTGDTDTQYF.

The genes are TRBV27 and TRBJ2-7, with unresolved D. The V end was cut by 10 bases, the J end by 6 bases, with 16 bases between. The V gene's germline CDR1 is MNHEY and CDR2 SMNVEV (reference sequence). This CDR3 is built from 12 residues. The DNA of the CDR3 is TGTGCCACCCGCCCACCTACGGGCGAGCAGTACTTC. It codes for CATRPPTGEQYF.

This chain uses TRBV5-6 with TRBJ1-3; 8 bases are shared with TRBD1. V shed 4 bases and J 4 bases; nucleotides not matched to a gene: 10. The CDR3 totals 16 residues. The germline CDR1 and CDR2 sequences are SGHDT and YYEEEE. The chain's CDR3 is CASSPDRAKAGNTIYF. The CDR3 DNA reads TGTGCCAGCAGCCCGGACAGGGCAAAGGCAGGAAACACCATATATTTT. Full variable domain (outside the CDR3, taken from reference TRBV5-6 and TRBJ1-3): DAGVTQSPTHLIKTRGQQVTLRCSPKSGHDTVSWYQQALGQGPQFIFQYYEEEERQRGNFPDRFSGHQFPNYSSELNVNALLLGDSALYLCASSPDRAKAGNTIYFGEGSWLTVV.

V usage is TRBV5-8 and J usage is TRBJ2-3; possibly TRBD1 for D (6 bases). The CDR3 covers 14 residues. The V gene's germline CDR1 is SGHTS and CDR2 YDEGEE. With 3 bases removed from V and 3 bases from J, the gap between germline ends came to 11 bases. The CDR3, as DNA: TGTGCCAGCAGCTGGGCAGGGGAGACAGATACGCAGTATTTT. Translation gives CASSWAGETDTQYF.

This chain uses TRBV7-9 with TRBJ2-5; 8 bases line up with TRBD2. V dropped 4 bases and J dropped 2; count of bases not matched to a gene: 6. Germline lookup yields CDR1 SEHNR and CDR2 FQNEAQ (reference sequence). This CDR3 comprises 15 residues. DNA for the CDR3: TGTGCCAGCAGCTCCCCGGGGGGGAGGCAAGAGACCCAGTACTTC. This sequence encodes CASSSPGGRQETQYF.

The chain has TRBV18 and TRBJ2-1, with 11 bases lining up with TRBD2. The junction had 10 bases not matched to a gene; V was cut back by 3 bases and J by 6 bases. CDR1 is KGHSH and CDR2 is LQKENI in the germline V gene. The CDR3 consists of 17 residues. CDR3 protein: CASSPFRLAGSLNEQFF. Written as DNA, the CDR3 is TGTGCCAGCTCACCCTTCAGACTAGCGGGGTCTCTCAATGAGCAGTTCTTC.